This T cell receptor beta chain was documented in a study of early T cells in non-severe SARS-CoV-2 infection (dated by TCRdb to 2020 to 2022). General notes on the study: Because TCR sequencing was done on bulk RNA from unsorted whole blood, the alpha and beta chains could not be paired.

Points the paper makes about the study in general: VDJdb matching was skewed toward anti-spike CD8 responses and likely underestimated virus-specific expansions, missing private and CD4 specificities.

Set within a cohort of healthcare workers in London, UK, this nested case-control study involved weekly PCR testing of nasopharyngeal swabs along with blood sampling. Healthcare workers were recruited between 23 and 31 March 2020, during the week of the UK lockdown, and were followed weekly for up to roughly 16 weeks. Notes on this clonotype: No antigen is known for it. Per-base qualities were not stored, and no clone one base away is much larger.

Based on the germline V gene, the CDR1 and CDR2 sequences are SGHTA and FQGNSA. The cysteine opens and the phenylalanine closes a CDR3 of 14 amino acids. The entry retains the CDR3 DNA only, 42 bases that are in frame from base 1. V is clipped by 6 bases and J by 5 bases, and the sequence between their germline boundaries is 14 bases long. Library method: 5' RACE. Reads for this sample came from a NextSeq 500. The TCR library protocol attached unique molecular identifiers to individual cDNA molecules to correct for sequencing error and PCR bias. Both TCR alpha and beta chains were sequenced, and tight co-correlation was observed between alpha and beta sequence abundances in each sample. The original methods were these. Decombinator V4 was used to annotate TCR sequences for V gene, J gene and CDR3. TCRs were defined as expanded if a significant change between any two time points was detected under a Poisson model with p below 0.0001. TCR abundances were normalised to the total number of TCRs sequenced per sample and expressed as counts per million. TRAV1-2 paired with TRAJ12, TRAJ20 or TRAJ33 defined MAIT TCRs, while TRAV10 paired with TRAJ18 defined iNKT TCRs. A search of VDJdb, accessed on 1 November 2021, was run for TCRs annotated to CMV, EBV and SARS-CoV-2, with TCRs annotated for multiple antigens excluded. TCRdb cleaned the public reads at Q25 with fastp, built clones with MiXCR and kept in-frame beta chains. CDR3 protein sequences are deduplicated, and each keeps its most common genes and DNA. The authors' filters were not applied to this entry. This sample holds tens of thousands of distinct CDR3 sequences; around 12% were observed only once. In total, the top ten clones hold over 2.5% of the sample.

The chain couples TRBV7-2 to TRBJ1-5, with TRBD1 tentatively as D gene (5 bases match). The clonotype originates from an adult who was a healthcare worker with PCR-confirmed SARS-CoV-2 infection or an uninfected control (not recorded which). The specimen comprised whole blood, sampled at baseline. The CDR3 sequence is CASSGRGGDQPQHF. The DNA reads TGTGCCAGCAGTGGTAGGGGCGGCGATCAGCCCCAGCATTTT. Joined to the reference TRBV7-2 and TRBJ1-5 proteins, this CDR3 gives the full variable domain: GAGVSQSPSNKVTEKGKDVELRCDPISGHTALYWYRQSLGQGLEFLIYFQGNSAPDKSGLPSDRFSAERTGGSVSTLTIQRTQQEDSAVYLCASSGRGGDQPQHFGDGTRLSIL.